A selection of T cell receptor beta chains follows, all from one sample in a study of cytomegalovirus exposure and HLA in healthy donors. TCRdb's table, derived via immunoSEQ multiplex PCR, lists solely in-frame clones and lacks some. Among 180,000 or so clones listed, approximately 86% were seen once. The sequenced material came from PBMCs. The receptor set was obtained from a young man in good health and CMV-seropositive. Both conserved end residues are part of each CDR3. A D gene is named only where the DNA matches it firmly. Where a row states a size, it is once, few, many or the class of an expanded clone; other rows omit it.

clone size: NA
V gene: TRBV28
J gene: TRBJ2-5
D gene: NA
CDR3 DNA: TGTGCCAGCAGCCACACCGGGGGCCAAGAGACCCAGTACTTC
CDR3 protein: CASSHTGGQETQYF

clone size: NA
V gene: TRBV7-2
J gene: TRBJ1-1
D gene: NA
CDR3 DNA: TGTGCCAGCAGCCTTAGCGGGACGGTGAACACTGAAGCTTTCTTT
CDR3 protein: CASSLSGTVNTEAFF

clone size: NA
V gene: TRBV5-1
J gene: TRBJ2-5
D gene: NA
CDR3 DNA: TGCGCCAGCAGCTTGGGCAGTGCACAAGAGACCCAGTACTTC
CDR3 protein: CASSLGSAQETQYF

clone size: NA
V gene: TRBV9
J gene: TRBJ2-1
D gene: TRBD1
CDR3 DNA: TGTGCCAGCAGCACCCCGGGACAGCAGAAACTCAGCTCCTACAATGAGCAGTTCTTC
CDR3 protein: CASSTPGQQKLSSYNEQFF

clone size: few
V gene: TRBV29-1
J gene: TRBJ2-1
D gene: TRBD1
CDR3 DNA: TGCAGCGTGGGAACAGGGGGCAGGGGCAATGAGCAGTTCTTC
CDR3 protein: CSVGTGGRGNEQFF

clone size: once
V gene: TRBV5-1
J gene: TRBJ2-1
D gene: NA
CDR3 DNA: TGCGCCAGCAGCTTAATACAGGGCTCCTACAATGAGCAGTTCTTC
CDR3 protein: CASSLIQGSYNEQFF

clone size: NA
V gene: TRBV11-2
J gene: TRBJ2-7
D gene: TRBD1
CDR3 DNA: TGTGCCAGCAGCCTGGGACAGGGGCACGAGCAGTACTTC
CDR3 protein: CASSLGQGHEQYF

clone size: NA
V gene: TRBV9
J gene: TRBJ1-1
D gene: TRBD1
CDR3 DNA: TGTGCCAGCAGCGCAACAGGGGAGGTCACTGAAGCTTTCTTT
CDR3 protein: CASSATGEVTEAFF

clone size: NA
V gene: TRBV5-1
J gene: TRBJ2-2
D gene: NA
CDR3 DNA: TGCGCCAGCAGCTTGGGTCCACAGCTTAACACCGGGGAGCTGTTTTTT
CDR3 protein: CASSLGPQLNTGELFF

clone size: NA
V gene: TRBV27
J gene: TRBJ1-1
D gene: NA
CDR3 DNA: TGTGCCAGCAGTTCATACACTGAAGCTTTCTTT
CDR3 protein: CASSSYTEAFF

clone size: NA
V gene: TRBV5-8
J gene: TRBJ2-1
D gene: NA
CDR3 DNA: TGTGCCAGCAGCTTCTTATCGTTGGAGTACAATGAGCAGTTCTTC
CDR3 protein: CASSFLSLEYNEQFF

clone size: NA
V gene: TRBV28
J gene: TRBJ2-3
D gene: TRBD2
CDR3 DNA: TGTGCCAGCAGGCCCAATGGGGCGGGAGACGCAGATACGCAGTATTTT
CDR3 protein: CASRPNGAGDADTQYF

clone size: NA
V gene: TRBV7-6
J gene: TRBJ1-2
D gene: TRBD1
CDR3 DNA: TGTGCCAGCACGACAGGGGGATTGGAAGGCTACACCTTC
CDR3 protein: CASTTGGLEGYTF

clone size: NA
V gene: TRBV4-1
J gene: TRBJ1-6
D gene: TRBD1
CDR3 DNA: TGCGCCAGCAGCCAAGATGAGGGGGCGTTCTATAATTCACCCCTCCACTTT
CDR3 protein: CASSQDEGAFYNSPLHF

clone size: NA
V gene: TRBV10-3
J gene: TRBJ1-1
D gene: NA
CDR3 DNA: TGTGCCATCAGTGCCTCGGGGGTGGGCGACACTGAAGCTTTCTTT
CDR3 protein: CAISASGVGDTEAFF